The clone carrying this TCR beta chain occurred many times. Its antigen is not known. Trimming cost V 0 bases and J 1 base, with 7 bases left between them. The CDR3 runs to 15 residues. Germline V gene lookup returns CDR1 LNHNV and CDR2 YYDKDF (reference sequence). The data stem from a study of CD8 T cells in ankylosing spondylitis. TCRdb ran MiXCR on the 5' RACE reads and lists one entry per CDR3 protein. The profile shows some 150,000 distinct CDR3 sequences, 10% to 12% of them singletons. Overall study findings and caveats: Apparently characteristic of ankylosing spondylitis blood was a TCR beta motif (about 8 highly homologous variants). Certain motif variants had earlier been reported in reactive arthritis synovial fluid and blood. Reports say disease-linked clones showed up significantly more in matched ankylosing spondylitis synovial fluid.

The J gene is TRBJ2-4, the V gene TRBV15; D possibly corresponds to TRBD1 (5 bases). The sample consisted of blood, either unsorted or a sorted T cell fraction (not recorded which). The receptor was derived from a female donor with ankylosing spondylitis or in good health (not recorded which). CDR3 coding DNA: TGTGCCACCAGCAGAGACAGGGATGCCAAAAACATTCAGTACTTC. The encoded protein is CATSRDRDAKNIQYF.